This T cell receptor (beta chain) was sequenced during a study of shared clonotypes between healthy human individuals. General observations from the study: Among several donors, roughly 5% of naive CD4 clonotypes were found in common.

This CDR3 spans 15 amino acids. Germline CDR1 and CDR2: LNHDA and SQIVND (reference sequence). Trimming shortened V by 6 bases and J by 0 bases, and 13 bases separated the two germline ends. TCRdb's copy holds only in-frame clones and misses some; the assay was immunoSEQ multiplex PCR. This table holds over a million clones, around 74% found once. This clone has a single count. The antigen is undetermined. The source material was memory CD4+ T cells sorted from blood. Subset denoted: CD45RA-negative fraction. J is TRBJ2-3 and V is TRBV19; D is perhaps TRBD1 (6 bases). This sequence originates from a man between 18 and 35 years old in good health. This chain's CDR3 is CASRLRDTSTDTQYF. In DNA, the CDR3 is TGTGCCAGTAGACTCCGGGACACCAGCACAGATACGCAGTATTTT.